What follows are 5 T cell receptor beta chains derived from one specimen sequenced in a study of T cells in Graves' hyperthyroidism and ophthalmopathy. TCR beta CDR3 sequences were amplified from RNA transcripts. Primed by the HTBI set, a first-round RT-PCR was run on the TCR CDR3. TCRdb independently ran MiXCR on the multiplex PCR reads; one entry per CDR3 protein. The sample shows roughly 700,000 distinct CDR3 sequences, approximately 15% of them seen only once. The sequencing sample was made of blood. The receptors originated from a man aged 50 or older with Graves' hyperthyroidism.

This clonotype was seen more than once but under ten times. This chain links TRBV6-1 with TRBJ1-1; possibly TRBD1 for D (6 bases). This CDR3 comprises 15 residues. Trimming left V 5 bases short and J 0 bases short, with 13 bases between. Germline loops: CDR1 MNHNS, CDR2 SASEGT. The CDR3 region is CASSSEGGMNTEAFF. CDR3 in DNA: TGTGCCAGCAGTTCGGAGGGGGGGATGAACACTGAAGCTTTCTTT.

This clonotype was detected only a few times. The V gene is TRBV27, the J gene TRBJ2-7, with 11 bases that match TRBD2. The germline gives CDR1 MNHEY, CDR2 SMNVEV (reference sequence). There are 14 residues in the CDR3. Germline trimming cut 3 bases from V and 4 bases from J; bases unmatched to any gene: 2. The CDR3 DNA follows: TGTGCCAGCAGTTTCCTAGCGGGGGGATACGAGCAGTACTTC. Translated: CASSFLAGGYEQYF.

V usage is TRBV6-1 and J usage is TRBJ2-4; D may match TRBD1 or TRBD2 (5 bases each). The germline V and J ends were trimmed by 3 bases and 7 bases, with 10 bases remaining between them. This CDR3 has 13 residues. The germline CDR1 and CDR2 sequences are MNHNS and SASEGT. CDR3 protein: CASSDAGTNIQYF. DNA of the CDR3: TGTGCCAGCAGTGATGCCGGGACCAACATTCAGTACTTC.

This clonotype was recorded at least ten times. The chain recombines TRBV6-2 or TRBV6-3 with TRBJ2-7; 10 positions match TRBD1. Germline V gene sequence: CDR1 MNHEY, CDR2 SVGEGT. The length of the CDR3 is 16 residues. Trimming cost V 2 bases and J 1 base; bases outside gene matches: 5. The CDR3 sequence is CASSYPGQGRSYEQYF. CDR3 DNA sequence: TGTGCCAGCAGTTACCCGGGACAGGGGAGATCCTACGAGCAGTACTTC.

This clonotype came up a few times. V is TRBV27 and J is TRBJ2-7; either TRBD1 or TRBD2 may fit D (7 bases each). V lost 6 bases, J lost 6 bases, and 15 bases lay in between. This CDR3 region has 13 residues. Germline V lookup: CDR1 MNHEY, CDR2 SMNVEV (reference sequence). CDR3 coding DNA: TGTGCCAGCAGCCGACAGGGAGGGGTCGAGCAGTACTTC. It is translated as CASSRQGGVEQYF.